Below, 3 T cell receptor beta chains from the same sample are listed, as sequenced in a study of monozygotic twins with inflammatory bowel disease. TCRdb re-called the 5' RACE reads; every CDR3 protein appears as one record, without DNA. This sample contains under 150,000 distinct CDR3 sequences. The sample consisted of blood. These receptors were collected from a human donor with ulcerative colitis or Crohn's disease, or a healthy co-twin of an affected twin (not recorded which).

Here the CDR3 reads CASSLAGGVQTQYF. The chain carries TRBV7-9 and TRBJ2-5; checking the TCRdb D call of TRBD1 is not possible without DNA. Germline assignment: CDR1 SEHNR and CDR2 FQNEAQ (reference sequence). This CDR3 has 14 residues.

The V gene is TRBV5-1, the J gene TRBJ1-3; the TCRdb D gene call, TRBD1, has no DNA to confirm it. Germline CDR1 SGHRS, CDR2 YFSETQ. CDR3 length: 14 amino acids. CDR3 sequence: CASSTTGSGNTIYF.

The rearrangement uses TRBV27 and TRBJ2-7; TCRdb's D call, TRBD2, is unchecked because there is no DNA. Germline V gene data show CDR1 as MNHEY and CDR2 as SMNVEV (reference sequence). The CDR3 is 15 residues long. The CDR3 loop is CASSFLAGSTYEQYF.